This T cell receptor beta chain originates from a study of blood T cell repertoires in COVID-19. Germline assignment: CDR1 LNHNV and CDR2 YYDKDF (reference sequence). The CDR3 is 16 amino acids. Germline trimming cut 1 base from V and 5 bases from J; bases unmatched to any gene: 6. Produced via immunoSEQ multiplex PCR; TCRdb's table is partial and in-frame only. The sample has a few hundred thousand clones, 70% to 90% seen once; the top ten hold approximately 5.2%. V gene TRBV15 combines with J gene TRBJ1-5; 9 nucleotides agree with TRBD1. This sequence originates from a woman younger than 45 who had recovered from COVID-19. The source material was PBMCs or T cells enriched from blood (not recorded which). CDR3 sequence: CATSRVAGQGYQPQHF. The CDR3 DNA sequence: TGTGCCACCAGCAGAGTCGCGGGACAGGGCTATCAGCCCCAGCATTTT.